The rows below give T cell receptor beta chains drawn from one sample of a study of CD8 T cells in Susac syndrome. TCRdb called the immunoSEQ multiplex PCR reads again in MiXCR, with one record for every CDR3 protein. This table has about 90,000 distinct CDR3 sequences, approximately 95% appearing once. Specimen: CD8+ T cells from PBMCs. The receptors shown here come from a human donor in good health. CDR3s include the opening cysteine and the closing phenylalanine or tryptophan. Fields, in order: D gene, J gene, V gene, clone size, CDR3 protein, CDR3 DNA. A D gene is named only where the DNA matches it firmly. Clone size appears in some rows only: once, few, many, or a class for an expanded clone.

>TRBD1|TRBJ2-2|TRBV12-5|-
CASSGQGRTGELFF
TGTGCTAGTAGCGGACAGGGCCGCACCGGGGAGCTGTTTTTT
>-|TRBJ2-7|TRBV25-1|-
CASSPGAPGEQYF
TGTGCCAGCAGTCCCGGAGCACCGGGCGAGCAGTACTTC
>-|TRBJ1-2|TRBV9|once
CASSPGRADYGYTF
TGTGCCAGCAGCCCCGGGAGGGCGGACTATGGCTACACCTTC
>-|TRBJ1-6|TRBV12-3/TRBV12-4|-
CASSSGSSRSPLHF
TGTGCCAGCAGTTCCGGGTCCAGCAGGTCACCCCTCCACTTT
>-|TRBJ2-7|TRBV7-9|-
CASSLSGAYEQYF
TGTGCCAGCAGCTTATCCGGGGCCTACGAGCAGTACTTC
>-|TRBJ1-5|TRBV6-1|-
CASSETAGSNQPQHF
TGTGCCAGCAGTGAGACAGCTGGATCCAATCAGCCCCAGCATTTT
>-|TRBJ2-7|TRBV30|-
CAWRTASRGPEENYYEQYF
TGTGCCTGGAGGACCGCCAGCAGGGGCCCCGAGGAAAACTACTACGAGCAGTACTTC
>TRBD1|TRBJ1-1|TRBV2|-
CASIGTGEDTEAFF
TGTGCCAGCATCGGGACAGGGGAGGACACTGAAGCTTTCTTT
>-|TRBJ2-3|TRBV10-3|-
CAIRGPYSTDTQYF
TGTGCCATCCGGGGGCCGTACAGCACAGATACGCAGTATTTT
>TRBD1|TRBJ2-5|TRBV29-1|-
CSVEWDRGSGETQYF
TGCAGCGTTGAATGGGACAGGGGTTCGGGAGAGACCCAGTACTTC
>-|TRBJ1-5|TRBV14|-
CSPGLINQPQHF
TGTTCCCCCGGGCTAATCAATCAGCCCCAGCATTTT
>-|TRBJ2-7|TRBV4-1|-
CASSQVPASYEQYF
TGCGCCAGCAGCCAAGTTCCAGCCTCCTACGAGCAGTACTTC
>-|TRBJ1-1|TRBV15|-
CATSGDNTEAFF
TGTGCCACCAGCGGGGACAACACTGAAGCTTTCTTT
>-|TRBJ2-3|TRBV3-1|-
CASSQAVLGTDTQYF
TGTGCCAGCAGCCAGGCGGTTCTGGGCACAGATACGCAGTATTTT
>-|TRBJ1-1|TRBV30|-
CAWGPNTEAFF
TGTGCCTGGGGGCCGAACACTGAAGCTTTCTTT
>-|TRBJ2-3|TRBV29-1|-
CSVVKTGKGGTQYF
TGCAGCGTTGTCAAGACAGGGAAGGGAGGGACGCAGTATTTT
>TRBD1|TRBJ1-1|TRBV29-1|-
CSAQGENTEAFF
TGCAGCGCTCAGGGGGAGAACACTGAAGCTTTCTTT
>-|TRBJ1-1|TRBV19|once
CASSINFMNTEAFF
TGTGCCAGTAGTATTAACTTTATGAACACTGAAGCTTTCTTT
>TRBD2|TRBJ2-3|TRBV4-1|-
CASSHESGGATDTQYF
TGCGCCAGCAGCCATGAAAGCGGGGGGGCCACAGATACGCAGTATTTT
>-|TRBJ2-1|TRBV25-1|-
CASSFSFGEQFF
TGTGCCAGCAGTTTCTCTTTTGGTGAGCAGTTCTTC
>TRBD1|TRBJ2-7|TRBV20-1|-
CSARDRAFSYEQYF
TGCAGTGCCAGGGACAGGGCTTTCTCCTACGAGCAGTACTTC
>-|TRBJ1-2|TRBV12-3/TRBV12-4|-
CASSFGGAIGYTF
TGTGCCAGCAGTTTCGGGGGGGCAATTGGCTACACCTTC
>-|TRBJ2-3|TRBV5-6|-
CASSPDRADTQYF
TGTGCCAGCAGCCCCGATCGCGCAGATACGCAGTATTTT
>-|TRBJ1-1|TRBV21-1|-
CASSKAHRGSTEAFF
TGTGCCAGCAGCAAAGCCCACAGGGGGTCCACTGAAGCTTTCTTT
>-|TRBJ1-1|TRBV29-1|-
CSVEGPLNTEAFF
TGCAGCGTTGAAGGACCCTTGAACACTGAAGCTTTCTTT
>-|TRBJ2-6|TRBV19|once
CASSTYPGATGANVLTF
TGTGCCAGTAGTACCTACCCAGGGGCGACTGGGGCCAACGTCCTGACTTTC
>-|TRBJ2-3|TRBV3-1|-
CASSQDARTDTQYF
TGTGCCAGCAGCCAAGACGCCCGCACAGATACGCAGTATTTT
>-|TRBJ1-2|TRBV15|-
CATSRLTVDGYTF
TGTGCCACCAGCAGGTTGACAGTGGATGGCTACACCTTC
>TRBD2|TRBJ2-1|TRBV10-2|-
CASRPGLAGNEQFF
TGCGCCAGCAGGCCGGGACTAGCGGGAAATGAGCAGTTCTTC
>TRBD1|TRBJ1-2|TRBV29-1|-
CSVQGNYGYTF
TGCAGCGTACAGGGGAACTATGGCTACACCTTC
>-|TRBJ2-7|TRBV20-1|-
CSARDRVSSYEQYF
TGCAGTGCTAGAGATCGGGTTAGCTCCTACGAGCAGTACTTC
>-|TRBJ2-3|TRBV7-9|once
CASNGGGVDTQYF
TGTGCCAGCAACGGAGGGGGGGTTGATACGCAGTATTTT
>-|TRBJ2-1|TRBV20-1|-
CSARDYSSSYNEQFF
TGCAGTGCTAGAGATTACTCCAGCTCCTACAATGAGCAGTTCTTC
>-|TRBJ1-1|TRBV9|-
CASSVSGGTEAFF
TGTGCCAGCAGCGTTTCTGGGGGGACTGAAGCTTTCTTT
>-|TRBJ2-5|TRBV19|few
CASSLIGGTQYF
TGTGCCAGTAGCTTAATCGGGGGGACCCAGTACTTC
>-|TRBJ1-6|TRBV5-4|-
CASRPQGGNSPLHF
TGTGCCAGCAGACCACAGGGCGGGAATTCACCCCTCCACTTT
>-|TRBJ2-7|TRBV5-1|-
CASSLTGIYEQYF
TGCGCCAGCAGCTTGACAGGGATTTACGAGCAGTACTTC
>-|TRBJ2-5|TRBV13|-
CASSIQLEETQYF
TGTGCCAGCAGTATACAGTTGGAAGAGACCCAGTACTTC
>TRBD1|TRBJ1-1|TRBV30|-
CAWRETGFTEAFF
TGTGCCTGGAGGGAGACAGGGTTCACTGAAGCTTTCTTT
>-|TRBJ1-1|TRBV13|-
CASSSGYRGAEAFF
TGTGCCAGCAGCTCAGGGTATCGGGGCGCTGAAGCTTTCTTT
>TRBD2|TRBJ2-4|TRBV4-2|-
CASSQEAFPGGAKNIQYF
TGTGCCAGCAGCCAAGAGGCTTTCCCGGGAGGAGCCAAAAACATTCAGTACTTC
>-|TRBJ2-7|TRBV4-1|-
CASSLISTDYEQYF
TGCGCCAGCAGCCTCATATCAACAGACTACGAGCAGTACTTC
>-|TRBJ1-1|TRBV7-9|few
CASSPTRNTEAFF
TGTGCCAGCAGCCCAACAAGGAACACTGAAGCTTTCTTT
>TRBD1|TRBJ2-7|TRBV29-1|once
CALGQLSHEQYF
TGCGCCCTGGGACAGCTCTCCCACGAGCAGTACTTC
>TRBD1|TRBJ2-7|TRBV5-1|-
CASSLPRDRALGLEQYF
TGCGCCAGCAGCCTCCCGAGGGACAGAGCCCTGGGGCTCGAGCAGTACTTC
>TRBD1|TRBJ1-1|TRBV3-1|-
CASSQAWDSTEAFF
TGTGCCAGCAGCCAAGCTTGGGACAGTACTGAAGCTTTCTTT
>TRBD1|TRBJ1-4|TRBV27|-
CASNPSGGTNEKLFF
TGTGCCAGCAACCCCTCAGGGGGTACTAATGAAAAACTGTTTTTT
>-|TRBJ1-2|TRBV7-8|-
CASSLEPYGYTF
TGTGCCAGCAGCTTAGAACCCTATGGCTACACCTTC
>-|TRBJ2-7|TRBV4-2|once
CASSQVEGTTYEQYF
TGTGCCAGCAGCCAAGTTGAAGGCACGACCTACGAGCAGTACTTC